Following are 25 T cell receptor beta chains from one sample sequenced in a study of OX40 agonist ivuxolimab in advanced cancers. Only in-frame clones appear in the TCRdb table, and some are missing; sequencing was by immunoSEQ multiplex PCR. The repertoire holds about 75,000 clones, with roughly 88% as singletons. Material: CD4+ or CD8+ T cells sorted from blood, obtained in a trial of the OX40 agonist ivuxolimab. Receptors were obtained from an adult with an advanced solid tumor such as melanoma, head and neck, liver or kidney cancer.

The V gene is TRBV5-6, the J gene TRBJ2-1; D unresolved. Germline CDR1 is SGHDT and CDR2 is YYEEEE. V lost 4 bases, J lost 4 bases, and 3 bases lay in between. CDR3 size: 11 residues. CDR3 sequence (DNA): TGTGCCAGCAGCGTTTACAATGAGCAGTTCTTC. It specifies CASSVYNEQFF.

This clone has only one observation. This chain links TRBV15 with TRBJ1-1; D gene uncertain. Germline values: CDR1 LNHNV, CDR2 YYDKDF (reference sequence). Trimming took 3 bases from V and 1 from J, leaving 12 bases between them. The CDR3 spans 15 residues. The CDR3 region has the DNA TGTGCCACCAGCAGGGAAAAGGGAACGAACACTGAAGCTTTCTTT. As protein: CATSREKGTNTEAFF.

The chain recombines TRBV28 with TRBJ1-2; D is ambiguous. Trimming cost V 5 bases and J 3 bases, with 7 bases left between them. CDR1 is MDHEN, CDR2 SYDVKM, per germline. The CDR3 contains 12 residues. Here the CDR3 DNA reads TGTGCCAGCAGTCTCATGGACTATGGCTACACCTTC. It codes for CASSLMDYGYTF.

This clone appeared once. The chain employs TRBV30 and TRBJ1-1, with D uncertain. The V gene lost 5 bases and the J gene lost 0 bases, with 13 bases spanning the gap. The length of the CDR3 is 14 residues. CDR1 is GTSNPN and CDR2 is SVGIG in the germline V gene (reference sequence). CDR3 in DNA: TGTGCCTGGCCTAGACCGGCTATGAACACTGAAGCTTTCTTT. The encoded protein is CAWPRPAMNTEAFF.

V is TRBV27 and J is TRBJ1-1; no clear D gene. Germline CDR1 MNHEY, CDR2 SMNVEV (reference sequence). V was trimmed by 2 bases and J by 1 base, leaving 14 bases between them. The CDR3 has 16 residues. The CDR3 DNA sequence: TGTGCCAGCAGTTTAAATTTCGGAGGGCCGAACACTGAAGCTTTCTTT. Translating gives CASSLNFGGPNTEAFF.

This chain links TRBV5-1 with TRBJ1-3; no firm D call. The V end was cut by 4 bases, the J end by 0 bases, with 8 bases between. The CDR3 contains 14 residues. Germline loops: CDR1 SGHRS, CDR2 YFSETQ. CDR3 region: CASSPTISGNTIYF. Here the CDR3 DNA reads TGCGCCAGCAGCCCGACTATCTCTGGAAACACCATATATTTT.

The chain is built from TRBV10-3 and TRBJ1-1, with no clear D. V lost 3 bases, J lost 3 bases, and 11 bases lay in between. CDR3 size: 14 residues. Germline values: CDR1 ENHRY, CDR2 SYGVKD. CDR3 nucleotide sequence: TGTGCCATCAGTGACCCCCCCGAGTACACTGAAGCTTTCTTT. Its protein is CAISDPPEYTEAFF.

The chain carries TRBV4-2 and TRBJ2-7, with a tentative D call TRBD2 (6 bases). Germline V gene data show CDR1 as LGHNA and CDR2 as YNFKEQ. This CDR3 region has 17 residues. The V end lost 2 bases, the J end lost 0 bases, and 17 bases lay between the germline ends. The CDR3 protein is CASSQIGRGASSYEQYF. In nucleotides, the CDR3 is TGTGCCAGCAGCCAAATCGGTCGCGGGGCGAGCTCCTACGAGCAGTACTTC.

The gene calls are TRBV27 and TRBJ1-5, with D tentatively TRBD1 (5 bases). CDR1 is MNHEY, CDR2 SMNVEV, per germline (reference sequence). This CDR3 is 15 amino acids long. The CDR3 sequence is CAINGGGMSNQPQHF. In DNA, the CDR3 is TGTGCGATCAACGGGGGGGGAATGAGCAATCAGCCCCAGCATTTT.

The CDR3 region is CASSVGGNPRQPQHF. The CDR3 DNA is TGTGCCAGCAGCGTAGGGGGGAATCCGCGTCAGCCCCAGCATTTT. V is TRBV9 and J is TRBJ1-5, with TRBD1 as a possible D gene (5 bases). V lost 0 bases, J lost 6 bases, and 13 bases lay in between. The CDR3 consists of 15 residues. Germline CDR1 SGDLS, CDR2 YYNGEE.

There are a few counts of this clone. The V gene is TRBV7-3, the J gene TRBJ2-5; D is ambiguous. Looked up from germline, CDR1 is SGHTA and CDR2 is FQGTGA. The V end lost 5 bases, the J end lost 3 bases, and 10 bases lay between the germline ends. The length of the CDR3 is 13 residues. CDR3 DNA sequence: TGTGCCAGCAGCGGTGGGATGGAAGAGACCCAGTACTTC. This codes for CASSGGMEETQYF.

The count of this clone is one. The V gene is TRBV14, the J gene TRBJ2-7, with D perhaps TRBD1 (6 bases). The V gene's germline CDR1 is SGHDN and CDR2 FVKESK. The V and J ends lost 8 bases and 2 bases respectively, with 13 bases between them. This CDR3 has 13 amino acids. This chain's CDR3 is CASSLPGAYEQYF. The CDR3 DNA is TGTGCCAGCTCCCTGCCAGGGGCCTACGAGCAGTACTTC.

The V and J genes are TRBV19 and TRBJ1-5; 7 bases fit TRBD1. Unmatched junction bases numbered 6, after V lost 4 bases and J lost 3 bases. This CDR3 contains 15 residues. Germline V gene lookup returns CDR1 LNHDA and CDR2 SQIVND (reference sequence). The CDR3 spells CASSNRQGNNQPQHF. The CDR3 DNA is TGTGCCAGTAGTAACAGACAGGGCAACAATCAGCCCCAGCATTTT.

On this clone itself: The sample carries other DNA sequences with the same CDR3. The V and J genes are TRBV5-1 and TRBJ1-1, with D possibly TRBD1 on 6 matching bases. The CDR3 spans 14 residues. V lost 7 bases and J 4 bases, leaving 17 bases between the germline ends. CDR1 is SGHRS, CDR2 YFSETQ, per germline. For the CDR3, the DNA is TGCGCCAGCGGGGACGGTGGAGGGGGCACTGAAGCTTTCTTT. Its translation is CASGDGGGGTEAFF.

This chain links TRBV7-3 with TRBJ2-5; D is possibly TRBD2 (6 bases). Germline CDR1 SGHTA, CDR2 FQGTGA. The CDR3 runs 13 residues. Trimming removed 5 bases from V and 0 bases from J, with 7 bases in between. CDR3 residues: CASSRTNQETQYF. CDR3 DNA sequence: TGTGCCAGCAGCCGGACTAACCAAGAGACCCAGTACTTC.

The CDR3 is CASSARGQENTEAFF. In DNA, the CDR3 is TGCGCCAGCAGCGCTAGGGGACAGGAGAACACTGAAGCTTTCTTT. The genes are TRBV5-1 and TRBJ1-1, with TRBD1 identical over 8 bases. Germline V gene data show CDR1 as SGHRS and CDR2 as YFSETQ. The junction had 6 bases not matched to a gene; V was cut back by 4 bases and J by 1 base. This CDR3 is built from 15 residues.

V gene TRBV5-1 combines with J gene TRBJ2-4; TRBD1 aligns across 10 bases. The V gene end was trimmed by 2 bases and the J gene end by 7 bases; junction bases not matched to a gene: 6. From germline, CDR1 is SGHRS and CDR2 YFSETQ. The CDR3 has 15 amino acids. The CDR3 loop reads CASSFGDRGPNIQYF. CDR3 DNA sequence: TGCGCCAGCAGCTTTGGGGACAGGGGACCCAACATTCAGTACTTC.

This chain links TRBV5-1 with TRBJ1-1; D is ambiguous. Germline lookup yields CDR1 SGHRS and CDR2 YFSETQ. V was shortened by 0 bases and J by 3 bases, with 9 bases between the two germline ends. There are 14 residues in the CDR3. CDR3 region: CASSLAGQHTEAFF. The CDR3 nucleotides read TGCGCCAGCAGCTTGGCAGGTCAGCACACTGAAGCTTTCTTT.

The CDR3 reads CASSLGFGQQETQYF. The CDR3 DNA sequence: TGTGCCAGCAGCTTAGGATTCGGTCAGCAAGAGACCCAGTACTTC. This sequence joins TRBV7-2 and TRBJ2-5; D is unresolved. The germline V and J ends were trimmed by 1 base and 2 bases, with 11 bases remaining between them. CDR3 length equals 15 residues. Per germline, CDR1 SGHTA and CDR2 FQGNSA.

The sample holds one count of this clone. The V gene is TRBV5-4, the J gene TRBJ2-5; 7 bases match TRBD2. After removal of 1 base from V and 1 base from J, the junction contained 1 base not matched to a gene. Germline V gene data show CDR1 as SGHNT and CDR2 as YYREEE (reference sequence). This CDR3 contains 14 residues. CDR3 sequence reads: CASSLSGVQETQYF. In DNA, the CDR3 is TGTGCCAGCAGCTTGAGCGGGGTCCAAGAGACCCAGTACTTC.

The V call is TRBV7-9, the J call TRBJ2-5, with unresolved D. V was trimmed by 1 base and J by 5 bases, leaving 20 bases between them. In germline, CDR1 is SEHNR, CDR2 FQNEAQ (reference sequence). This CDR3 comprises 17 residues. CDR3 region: CASSLGFGGRERETQYF. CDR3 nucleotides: TGTGCCAGCAGCTTAGGTTTCGGCGGTAGGGAACGGGAGACCCAGTACTTC.

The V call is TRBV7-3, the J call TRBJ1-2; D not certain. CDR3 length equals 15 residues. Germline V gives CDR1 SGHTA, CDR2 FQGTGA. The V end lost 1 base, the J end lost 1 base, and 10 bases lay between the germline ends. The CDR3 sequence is CASSLMVRGNYGYTF. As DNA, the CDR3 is TGTGCCAGCAGCTTAATGGTCCGGGGTAACTATGGCTACACCTTC.

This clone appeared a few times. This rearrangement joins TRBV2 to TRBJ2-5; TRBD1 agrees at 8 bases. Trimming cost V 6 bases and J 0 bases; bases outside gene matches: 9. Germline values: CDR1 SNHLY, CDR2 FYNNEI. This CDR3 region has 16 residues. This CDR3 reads CASSFLDRVYQETQYF. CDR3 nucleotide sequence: TGTGCCAGCAGCTTCCTGGACAGGGTATACCAAGAGACCCAGTACTTC.

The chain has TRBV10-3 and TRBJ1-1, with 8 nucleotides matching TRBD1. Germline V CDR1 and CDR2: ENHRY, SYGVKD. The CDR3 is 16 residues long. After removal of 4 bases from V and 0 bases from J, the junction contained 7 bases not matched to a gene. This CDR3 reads CAISAPDRGMNTEAFF. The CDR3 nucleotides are TGTGCCATCAGTGCCCCTGACAGGGGAATGAACACTGAAGCTTTCTTT.

CDR3 protein: CASSPQGGTYEQYF. CDR3 sequence (DNA): TGTGCCAGCTCACCACAAGGCGGGACCTACGAGCAGTACTTC. The rearrangement uses TRBV18 and TRBJ2-7, with D maybe TRBD2 (6 bases). The CDR3 totals 14 residues. Germline CDR1 is KGHSH and CDR2 is LQKENI. The V end lost 1 base, the J end lost 2 bases, and 9 bases lay between the germline ends.